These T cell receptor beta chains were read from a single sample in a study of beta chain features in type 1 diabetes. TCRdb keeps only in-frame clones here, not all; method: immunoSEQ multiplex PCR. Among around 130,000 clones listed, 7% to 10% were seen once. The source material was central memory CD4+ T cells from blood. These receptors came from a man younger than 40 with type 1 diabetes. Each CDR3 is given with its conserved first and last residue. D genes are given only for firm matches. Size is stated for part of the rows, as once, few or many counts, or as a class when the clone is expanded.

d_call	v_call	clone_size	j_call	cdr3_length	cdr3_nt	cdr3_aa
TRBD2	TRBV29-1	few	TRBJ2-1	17	TGCAGCGTTGGGGTGGTGGCGGGGGGATCGACCGACAATGAGCAGTTCTTC	CSVGVVAGGSTDNEQFF
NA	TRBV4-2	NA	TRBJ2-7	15	TGTGCCAGCAGCCAAGCACAGGAAGTCTCCTACGAGCAGTACTTC	CASSQAQEVSYEQYF
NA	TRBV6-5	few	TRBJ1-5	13	TGTGCCAGCAGTATGGGGGCGCGGCAGCCCCAGCATTTT	CASSMGARQPQHF
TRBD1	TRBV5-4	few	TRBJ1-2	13	TGTGCCAGCAGTGTGGACAGGGTATCTGGCTACACCTTC	CASSVDRVSGYTF
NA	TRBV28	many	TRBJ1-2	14	TGTGCCAGCAGTCCCCCCGGAGCTAACTATGGCTACACCTTC	CASSPPGANYGYTF
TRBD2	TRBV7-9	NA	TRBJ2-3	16	TGTGCCAGCAGCTTCTACTCCGGGGGGGCCGCAGATACGCAGTATTTT	CASSFYSGGAADTQYF
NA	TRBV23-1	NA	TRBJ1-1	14	TGCGCCAGCAGTCACTTCGGACTGAGCACTGAAGCTTTCTTT	CASSHFGLSTEAFF
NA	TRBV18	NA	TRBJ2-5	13	TGTGCCAGCTCACCACAGAGTTCAGAGACCCAGTACTTC	CASSPQSSETQYF
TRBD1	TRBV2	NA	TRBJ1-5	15	TGTGCCAGCAGGAAAACAGGGGGAAGCGATCAGCCCCAGCATTTT	CASRKTGGSDQPQHF
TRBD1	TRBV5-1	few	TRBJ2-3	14	TGCGCCAGCAGCCTTGGGACAGTCACAGATACGCAGTATTTT	CASSLGTVTDTQYF
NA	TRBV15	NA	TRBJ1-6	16	TGTGCCACCAGCAGAGTCTTTGGCAGGGCTGGTTCACCCCTCCACTTT	CATSRVFGRAGSPLHF
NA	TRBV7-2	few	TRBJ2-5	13	TGTGCCAGCAGCTTCACAGGTCAAGAGACCCAGTACTTC	CASSFTGQETQYF
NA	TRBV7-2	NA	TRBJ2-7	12	TGTGCCAGCAGCCACGGGTCCTACGAGCAGTACTTC	CASSHGSYEQYF
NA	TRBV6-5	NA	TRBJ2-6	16	TGTGCCAGCAGTTTGGGACACCCCTCTGGGGCCAACGTCCTGACTTTC	CASSLGHPSGANVLTF
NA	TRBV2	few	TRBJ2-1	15	TGTGCCAGCTCAAGAGAGGGAAACGGTTACAATGAGCAGTTCTTC	CASSREGNGYNEQFF
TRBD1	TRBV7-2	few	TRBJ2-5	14	TGTGCCAGCAGCCCCGGGGACAGGAAAGAGACCCAGTACTTC	CASSPGDRKETQYF
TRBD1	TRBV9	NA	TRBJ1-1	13	TGTGCCAGCAGCGCCGACAGGGACACTGAAGCTTTCTTT	CASSADRDTEAFF
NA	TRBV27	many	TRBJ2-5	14	TGTGCCAAGGGCCGGGACATCGAGATGGAGACCCAGTACTTC	CAKGRDIEMETQYF
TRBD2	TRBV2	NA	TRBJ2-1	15	TGTGCCAGCAGCCTCCAAGCGGGCGGGGGGGATGAGCAGTTCTTC	CASSLQAGGGDEQFF
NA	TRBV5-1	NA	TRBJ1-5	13	TGCGCCAGCAGCGGTGGACAAAATCAGCCCCAGCATTTT	CASSGGQNQPQHF
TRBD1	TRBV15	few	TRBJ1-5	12	TGTGCCACCGGGACAGGGGGCAGGCCCCAGCATTTT	CATGTGGRPQHF
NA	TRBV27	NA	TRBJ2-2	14	TGTGCCACCGGGGGGCGCGGCCACACCGGGGAGCTGTTTTTT	CATGGRGHTGELFF
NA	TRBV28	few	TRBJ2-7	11	TGTGCCAGCATCCAGAGGGACGAGCAGTACTTC	CASIQRDEQYF